This TCR beta chain was recorded in a study of blood T cell repertoires in COVID-19. Study information: Samples taken during acute and convalescent COVID-19 were collected in the United States, Italy and Spain.

This clone was seen a handful of times. In the study's own analysis: How many nucleated cells were present was estimated from reference gene primer amplification. Profiled with immunoSEQ multiplex PCR; TCRdb holds only in-frame clones, not every one. That table is the source of V, J and clone size, and D and trimming were worked out from the DNA. The data hold about 90,000 clones, with around nine tenths observed a single time. The germline CDR1 and CDR2 sequences are LGHNA and YNFKEQ. This CDR3 contains 16 residues. Deletions cut 0 bases from V and 6 bases from J, with 18 bases between. The sample taken for sequencing was peripheral blood. This chain uses TRBV4-2 with TRBJ2-7; TRBD2 is a possible D gene (6 bases). The clonotype was recovered from an older man with active or convalescent COVID-19. The CDR3 loop reads CASSQDGSGRRGEQYF. CDR3 nucleotide sequence: TGTGCCAGCAGCCAAGATGGTTCTGGCAGGCGGGGCGAGCAGTACTTC.